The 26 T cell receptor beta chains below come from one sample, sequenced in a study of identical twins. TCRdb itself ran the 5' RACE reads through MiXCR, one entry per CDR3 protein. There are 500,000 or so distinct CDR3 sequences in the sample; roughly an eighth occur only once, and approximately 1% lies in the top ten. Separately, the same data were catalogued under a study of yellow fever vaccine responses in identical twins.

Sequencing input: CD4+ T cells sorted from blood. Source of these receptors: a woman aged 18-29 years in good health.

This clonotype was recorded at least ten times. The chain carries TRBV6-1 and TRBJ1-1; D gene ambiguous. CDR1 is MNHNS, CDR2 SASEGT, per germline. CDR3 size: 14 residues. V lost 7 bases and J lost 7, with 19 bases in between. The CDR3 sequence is CASNKPPQLIEAFF. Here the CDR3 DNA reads TGTGCCAGCAACAAACCCCCCCAGCTGATTGAAGCTTTCTTT.

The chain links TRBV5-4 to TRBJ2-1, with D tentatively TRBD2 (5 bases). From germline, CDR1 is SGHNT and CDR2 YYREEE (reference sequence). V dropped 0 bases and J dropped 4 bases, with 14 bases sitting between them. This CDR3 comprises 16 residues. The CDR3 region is CASSLAQGRDYNEQFF. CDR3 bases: TGTGCCAGCAGCTTGGCCCAAGGGAGAGATTACAATGAGCAGTTCTTC. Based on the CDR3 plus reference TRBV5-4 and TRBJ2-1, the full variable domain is ETGVTQSPTHLIKTRGQQVTLRCSSQSGHNTVSWYQQALGQGPQFIFQYYREEENGRGNFPPRFSGLQFPNYSSELNVNALELDDSALYLCASSLAQGRDYNEQFFGPGTRLTVL.

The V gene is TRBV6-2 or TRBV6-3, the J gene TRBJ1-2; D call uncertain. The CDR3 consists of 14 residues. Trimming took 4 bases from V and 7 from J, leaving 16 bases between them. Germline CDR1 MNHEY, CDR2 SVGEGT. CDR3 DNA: TGTGCCAGCAGTTCGGCAGGAGGCCCCCTTGGCTACACCTTC. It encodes CASSSAGGPLGYTF.

The CDR3 loop reads CASSTGINQPQHF. Written as DNA, the CDR3 is TGTGCCAGCAGTACCGGGATCAATCAGCCCCAGCATTTT. V gene TRBV7-3 combines with J gene TRBJ1-5; no definite D call. Looked up from germline, CDR1 is SGHTA and CDR2 is FQGTGA. V lost 6 bases, J lost 3 bases, and 9 bases lay in between. The CDR3 totals 13 residues.

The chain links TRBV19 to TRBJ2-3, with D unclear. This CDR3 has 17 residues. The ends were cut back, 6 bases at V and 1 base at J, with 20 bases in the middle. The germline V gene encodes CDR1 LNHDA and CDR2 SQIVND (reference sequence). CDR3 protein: CASSHGFSGGRTDTQYF. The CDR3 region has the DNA TGTGCCAGTAGCCATGGGTTTAGTGGCGGACGCACAGATACGCAGTATTTT.

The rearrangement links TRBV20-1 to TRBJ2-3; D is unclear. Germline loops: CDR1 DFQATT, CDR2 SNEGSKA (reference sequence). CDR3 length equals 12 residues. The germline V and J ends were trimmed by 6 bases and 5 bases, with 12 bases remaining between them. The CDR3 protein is CSADNTRDTQYF. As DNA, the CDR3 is TGCAGTGCCGACAACACGAGAGATACGCAGTATTTT.

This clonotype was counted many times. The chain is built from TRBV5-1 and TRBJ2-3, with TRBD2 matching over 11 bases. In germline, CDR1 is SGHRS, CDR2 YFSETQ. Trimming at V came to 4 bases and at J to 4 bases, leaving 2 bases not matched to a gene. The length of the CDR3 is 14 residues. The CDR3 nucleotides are TGCGCCAGCAGCCAACTAGCGGGAGCAGATACGCAGTATTTT. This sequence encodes CASSQLAGADTQYF.

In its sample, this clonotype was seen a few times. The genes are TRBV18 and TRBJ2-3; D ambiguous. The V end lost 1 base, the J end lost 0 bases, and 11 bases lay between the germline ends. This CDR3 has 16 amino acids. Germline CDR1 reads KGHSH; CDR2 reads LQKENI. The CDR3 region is CASSPQYQPSTDTQYF. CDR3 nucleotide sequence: TGTGCCAGCTCACCACAATACCAACCTAGCACAGATACGCAGTATTTT.

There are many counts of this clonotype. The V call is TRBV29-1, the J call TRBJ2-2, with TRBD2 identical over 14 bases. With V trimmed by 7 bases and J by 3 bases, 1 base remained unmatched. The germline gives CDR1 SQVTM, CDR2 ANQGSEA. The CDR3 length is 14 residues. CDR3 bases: TGCAGCGGACTAGCGGGAGGGTACACCGGGGAGCTGTTTTTT. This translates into CSGLAGGYTGELFF.

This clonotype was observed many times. CDR3 sequence reads: CASSRDRAYGYTF. The CDR3 nucleotides are TGTGCCAGCAGCCGGGACAGGGCCTATGGCTACACCTTC. V gene TRBV7-2 combines with J gene TRBJ1-2; 9 nucleotides align to TRBD1. Looked up from germline, CDR1 is SGHTA and CDR2 is FQGNSA. The V gene end was trimmed by 5 bases and the J gene end by 4 bases; junction bases not matched to a gene: 2. This CDR3 contains 13 residues. Combining the CDR3 with reference TRBV7-2 and TRBJ1-2 gives the whole variable domain GAGVSQSPSNKVTEKGKDVELRCDPISGHTALYWYRQSLGQGLEFLIYFQGNSAPDKSGLPSDRFSAERTGGSVSTLTIQRTQQEDSAVYLCASSRDRAYGYTFGSGTRLTVV.

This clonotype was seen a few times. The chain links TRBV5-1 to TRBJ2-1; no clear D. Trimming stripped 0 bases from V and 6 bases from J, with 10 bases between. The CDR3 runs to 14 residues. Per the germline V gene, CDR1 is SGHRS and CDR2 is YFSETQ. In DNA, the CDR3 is TGCGCCAGCAGCTTGGGTAGTCATCCCAATGAGCAGTTCTTC. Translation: CASSLGSHPNEQFF.

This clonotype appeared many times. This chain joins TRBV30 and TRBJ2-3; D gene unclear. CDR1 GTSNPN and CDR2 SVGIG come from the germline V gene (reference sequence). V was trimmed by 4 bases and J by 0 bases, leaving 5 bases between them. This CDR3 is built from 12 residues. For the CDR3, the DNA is TGTGCCTGGACAGGAAGCACAGATACGCAGTATTTT. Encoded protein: CAWTGSTDTQYF. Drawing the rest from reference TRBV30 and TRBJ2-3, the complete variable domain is SQTIHQWPATLVQPVGSPLSLECTVEGTSNPNLYWYRQAAGRGLQLLFYSVGIGQISSEVPQNLSASRPQDRQFILSSKKLLLSDSGFYLCAWTGSTDTQYFGPGTRLTVL.

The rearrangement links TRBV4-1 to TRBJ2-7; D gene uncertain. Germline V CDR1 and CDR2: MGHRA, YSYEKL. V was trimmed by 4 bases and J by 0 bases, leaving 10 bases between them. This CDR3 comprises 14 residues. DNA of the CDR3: TGCGCCAGCAGCCCCCCGGCTAGCTCCTACGAGCAGTACTTC. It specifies CASSPPASSYEQYF.

CDR3 coding DNA: TGCAGTGCTAGAGGTGCTTTGGGCAATCAGCCCCAGCATTTT. This gives the protein CSARGALGNQPQHF. The chain recombines TRBV20-1 with TRBJ1-5, with D unresolved. V was cut by 1 base and J by 2 bases, with 9 bases left in between. The CDR3 is 14 amino acids. The germline gives CDR1 DFQATT, CDR2 SNEGSKA (reference sequence).

Here the CDR3 DNA reads TGCAGCGTTAAGGACTCGAACACCGGGGAGCTGTTTTTT. Its protein is CSVKDSNTGELFF. The chain links TRBV29-1 to TRBJ2-2; possibly TRBD2 for D (5 bases). Germline assignment: CDR1 SQVTM and CDR2 ANQGSEA. This CDR3 has 13 amino acids. The V end was cut by 5 bases, the J end by 0 bases, with 7 bases between.

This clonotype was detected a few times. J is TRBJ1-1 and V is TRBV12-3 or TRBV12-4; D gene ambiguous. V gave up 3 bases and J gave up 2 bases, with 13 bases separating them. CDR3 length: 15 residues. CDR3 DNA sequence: TGTGCCAGCAGTTTGAATGGCGGACCCAACACTGAAGCTTTCTTT. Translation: CASSLNGGPNTEAFF.

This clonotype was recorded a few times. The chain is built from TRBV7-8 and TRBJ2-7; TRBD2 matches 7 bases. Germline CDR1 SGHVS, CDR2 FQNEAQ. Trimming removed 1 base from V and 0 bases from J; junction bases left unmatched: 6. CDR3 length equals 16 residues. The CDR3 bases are TGTGCCAGCAGCTTAGTGAAAGCGGGGCTCTCCTACGAGCAGTACTTC. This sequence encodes CASSLVKAGLSYEQYF.

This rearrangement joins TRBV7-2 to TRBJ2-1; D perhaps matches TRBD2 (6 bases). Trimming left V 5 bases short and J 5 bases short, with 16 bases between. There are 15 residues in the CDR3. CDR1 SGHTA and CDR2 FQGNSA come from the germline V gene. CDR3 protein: CASSRAGLANNEQFF. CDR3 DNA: TGTGCCAGCAGCCGCGCGGGGCTAGCTAACAATGAGCAGTTCTTC.

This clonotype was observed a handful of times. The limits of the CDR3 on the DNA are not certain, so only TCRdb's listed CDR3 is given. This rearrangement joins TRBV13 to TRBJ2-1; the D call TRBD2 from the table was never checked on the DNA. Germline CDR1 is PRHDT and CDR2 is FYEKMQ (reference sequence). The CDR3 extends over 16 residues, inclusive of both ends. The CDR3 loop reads CASSLLRANRYNEQFF.

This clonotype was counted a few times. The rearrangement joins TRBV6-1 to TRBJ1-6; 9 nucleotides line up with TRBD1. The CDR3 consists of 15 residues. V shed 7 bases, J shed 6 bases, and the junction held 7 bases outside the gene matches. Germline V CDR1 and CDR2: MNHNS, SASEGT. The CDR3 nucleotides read TGTGCCAGCACTAGGGACAGGGTCTCTAATTCACCCCTCCACTTT. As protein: CASTRDRVSNSPLHF.

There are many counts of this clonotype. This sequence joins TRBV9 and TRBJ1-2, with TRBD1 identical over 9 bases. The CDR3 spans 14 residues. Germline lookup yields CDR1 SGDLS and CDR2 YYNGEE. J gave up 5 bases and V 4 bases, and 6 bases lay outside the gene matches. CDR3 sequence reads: CASSPGGTGYGYTF. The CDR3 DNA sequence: TGTGCCAGCAGCCCCGGAGGGACAGGGTATGGCTACACCTTC.

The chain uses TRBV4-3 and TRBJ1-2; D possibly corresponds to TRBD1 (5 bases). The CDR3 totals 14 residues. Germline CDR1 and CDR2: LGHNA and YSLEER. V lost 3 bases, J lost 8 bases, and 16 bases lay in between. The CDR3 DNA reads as TGCGCCAGCAGCCAGGAGGGGTTCGCTCGAGGCTACACCTTC. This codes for CASSQEGFARGYTF.

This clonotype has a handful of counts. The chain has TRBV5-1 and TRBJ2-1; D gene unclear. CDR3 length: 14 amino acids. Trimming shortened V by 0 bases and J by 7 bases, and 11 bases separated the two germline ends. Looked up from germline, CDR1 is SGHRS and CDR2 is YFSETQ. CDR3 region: CASSLASGINEQFF. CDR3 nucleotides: TGCGCCAGCAGCTTGGCTTCTGGAATTAATGAGCAGTTCTTC.

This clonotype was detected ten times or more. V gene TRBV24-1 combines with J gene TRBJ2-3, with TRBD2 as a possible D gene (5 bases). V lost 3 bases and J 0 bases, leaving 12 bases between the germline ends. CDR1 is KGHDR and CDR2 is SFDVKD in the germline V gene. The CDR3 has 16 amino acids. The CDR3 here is CATSDPDGESTDTQYF. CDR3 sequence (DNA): TGTGCCACCAGTGATCCGGACGGGGAGAGCACAGATACGCAGTATTTT.

CDR3 loop: CASSLIRASSYEQYF. The CDR3 DNA sequence: TGTGCCAGCAGCCTAATCAGGGCCAGCTCCTACGAGCAGTACTTC. The chain joins TRBV7-2 to TRBJ2-7, with D possibly TRBD1 on 5 matching bases. Trimming stripped 5 bases from V and 0 bases from J, with 14 bases between. This CDR3 is built from 15 residues. Germline V gene data show CDR1 as SGHTA and CDR2 as FQGNSA.

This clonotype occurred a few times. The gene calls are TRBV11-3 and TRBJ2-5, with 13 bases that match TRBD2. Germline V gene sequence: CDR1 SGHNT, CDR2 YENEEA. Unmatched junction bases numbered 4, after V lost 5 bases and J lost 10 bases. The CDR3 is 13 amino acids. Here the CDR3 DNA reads TGTGCCAGCAGCCCCGGGACTAGCGGGATCCAGTACTTC. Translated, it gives CASSPGTSGIQYF. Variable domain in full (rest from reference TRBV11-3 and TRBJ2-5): EAGVVQSPRYKIIEKKQPVAFWCNPISGHNTLYWYLQNLGQGPELLIRYENEEAVDDSQLPKDRFSAERLKGVDSTLKIQPAELGDSAVYLCASSPGTSGIQYFGPGTRLLVL.